The entry below gives a single T cell receptor (beta chain) sequence along with its context. What it binds is not known. The authors built TCR beta libraries using iRepertoire HTBI primers and Arm-PCR of CDR3 regions. TCRdb redid the calling of the multiplex PCR reads with MiXCR, one entry per CDR3 protein. In the table there are a few hundred thousand distinct CDR3 sequences, 20% to 25% of which are singletons. Described time point: persistent/refractory GD, antithyroid drugs over 5 years with positive TRAb. Scientists built the TCR library using RNA that was extracted from PBMCs. Between the trimmed V and J ends, which lost 4 bases and 4 bases, there was a span of 13 bases. Germline V gives CDR1 MDHEN, CDR2 SYDVKM. The CDR3 covers 14 residues. The data were taken from a study of regulatory T cells in long-lasting Graves disease. Study-level results: Persistent disease samples used TRBV28, TRBJ1-2 and TRBJ2-5 preferentially. Graves' patients with persistent disease showed TCR diversity lower than patients newly diagnosed.

This clonotype was sampled from a female donor with Graves disease. This chain uses TRBV28 with TRBJ1-2, with D possibly matching TRBD1 (5 bases). The specimen was peripheral blood mononuclear cells (PBMCs), collected when the disease was refractory, from a patient treated with antithyroid drugs. CDR3 coding DNA: TGTGCCAGCAGTTCCGCAGGGTTTACCTATGGCTACACCTTC. It translates to CASSSAGFTYGYTF.